The clone carrying this T cell receptor beta chain showed up many times. These data are taken from a study of T cells in Graves' hyperthyroidism and ophthalmopathy. Amplification yielded TCR beta CDR3 regions, with RNA transcripts as the source. The TCR CDR3 was amplified in a first-round RT-PCR using the HTBI primer set. TCRdb re-derived calls from the multiplex PCR reads in MiXCR, one entry per CDR3 protein. Among more than 500,000 distinct CDR3 sequences listed, roughly 16% were seen once. The CDR3 loop spans 14 amino acids. V was shortened by 4 bases and J by 4 bases, with 13 bases between the two germline ends. Germline V gives CDR1 MNHNS, CDR2 SASEGT.

Sequencing was carried out using blood. The V and J genes are TRBV6-1 and TRBJ1-1; D possibly corresponds to TRBD1 (6 bases). This TCR came from a woman aged 25 to 39 with Graves' ophthalmopathy. The CDR3 DNA sequence: TGTGCCAGCAGTGCATTACAGGGTGCCACTGAAGCTTTCTTT. Protein sequence: CASSALQGATEAFF.